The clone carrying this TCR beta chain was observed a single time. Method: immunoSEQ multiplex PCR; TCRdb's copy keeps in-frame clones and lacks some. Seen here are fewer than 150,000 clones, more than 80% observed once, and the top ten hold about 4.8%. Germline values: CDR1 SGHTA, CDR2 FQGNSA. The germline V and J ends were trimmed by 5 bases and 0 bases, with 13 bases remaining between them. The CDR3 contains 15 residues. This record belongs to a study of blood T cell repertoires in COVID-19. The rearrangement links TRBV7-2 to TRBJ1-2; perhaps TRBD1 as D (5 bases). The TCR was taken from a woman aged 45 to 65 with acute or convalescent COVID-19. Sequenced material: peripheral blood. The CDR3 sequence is CASSLATVTNYGYTF. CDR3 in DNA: TGTGCCAGCAGCCTTGCGACAGTGACTAACTATGGCTACACCTTC.